The rows below give T cell receptor beta chains drawn from one sample of a study of cytomegalovirus exposure and HLA in healthy donors. The table came from immunoSEQ multiplex PCR; TCRdb's copy has only in-frame clones and leaves some out. Altogether around 69,000 clones are present, 96% being singletons, with the ten largest covering 4.5%. The sequenced material came from PBMCs. The receptors stem from a woman younger than 35 in good health and CMV-seropositive. The CDR3 runs from the conserved cysteine through the conserved F or W. D genes are given only for firm matches. Some rows mark clone size as missing; the rest say once, few, many or name a class of expanded clone.

V gene	D gene	J gene	clone size	CDR3 length	CDR3 protein	CDR3 DNA
TRBV2	TRBD1	TRBJ1-1	-	17	CASSEATGRKGNTEAFF	TGTGCCAGCAGTGAAGCGACAGGGAGGAAAGGGAACACTGAAGCTTTCTTT
TRBV18	TRBD2	TRBJ2-1	-	20	CASSSAALRLAGDSYNEQFF	TGTGCCAGCTCATCCGCAGCCCTTAGACTAGCGGGGGATTCCTACAATGAGCAGTTCTTC
TRBV28	TRBD1	TRBJ2-3	-	16	CASSLRDRGRTDTQYF	TGTGCCAGCAGTTTGCGGGACAGGGGGCGCACAGATACGCAGTATTTT
TRBV10-3	TRBD2	TRBJ2-1	once	15	CAISTGTSSYNEQFF	TGTGCCATCAGCACCGGGACTAGCAGCTACAATGAGCAGTTCTTC
TRBV19	-	TRBJ2-3	-	15	CASSVEGVPTDTQYF	TGTGCCAGTAGTGTAGAGGGAGTCCCCACAGATACGCAGTATTTT
TRBV21-1	-	TRBJ1-2	once	18	CASSNKGTARRGSYGYTF	TGTGCCAGCAGCAATAAGGGAACAGCACGTAGGGGGTCCTATGGCTACACCTTC
TRBV9	-	TRBJ1-2	-	14	CASSPGSGVNGYTF	TGTGCCAGCAGCCCAGGATCCGGGGTGAATGGCTACACCTTC
TRBV28	TRBD1	TRBJ1-5	-	17	CASSTGQDPSGNQPQHF	TGTGCCAGCAGTACGGGACAGGACCCCTCGGGCAATCAGCCCCAGCATTTT
TRBV6-1	-	TRBJ1-1	-	13	CASSEAGREGLFF	TGTGCCAGCAGTGAAGCTGGCAGGGAGGGACTTTTCTTT
TRBV27	-	TRBJ2-1	-	17	CASSLGVGKDIDNEQFF	TGTGCCAGCAGTCTAGGGGTAGGGAAAGACATAGACAATGAGCAGTTCTTC
TRBV30	TRBD2	TRBJ2-4	-	15	CACHPRLAGGNIQYF	TGTGCCTGTCATCCCCGACTAGCGGGAGGTAACATTCAGTACTTC
TRBV11-2	TRBD2	TRBJ2-1	-	15	CASSPRTRTSGVMFF	TGTGCCAGCAGCCCCCGGACTAGGACTAGCGGAGTTATGTTCTTC
TRBV7-5	-	TRBJ2-7	-	15	CARSFPASVTYEQYF	TGTGCCAGAAGCTTTCCGGCTAGCGTGACCTACGAGCAGTACTTC
TRBV11-2	-	TRBJ2-7	-	13	CASSQGSSYEQYF	TGTGCCAGCAGCCAGGGCAGCTCCTACGAGCAGTACTTC
TRBV9	-	TRBJ2-1	-	13	CASSLARNNEQFF	TGTGCCAGCAGCCTGGCCAGAAACAATGAGCAGTTCTTC
TRBV7-8	TRBD1	TRBJ1-4	once	14	CASSLGQTNEKLFF	TGTGCCAGCAGCCTGGGACAGACTAATGAAAAACTGTTTTTT
TRBV6-1	TRBD2	TRBJ2-7	-	15	CASSGLAGGPFEQYF	TGTGCCAGCAGTGGACTAGCGGGAGGCCCCTTCGAGCAGTACTTC
TRBV14	TRBD2	TRBJ2-3	-	14	CASSQDQGLVIQYF	TGTGCCAGCAGCCAAGATCAGGGACTAGTAATACAGTATTTT
TRBV5-1	TRBD2	TRBJ2-3	-	16	CASSYLAGGGTDTQYF	TGCGCCAGCAGCTATTTAGCGGGAGGGGGCACAGATACGCAGTATTTT
TRBV7-9	TRBD1	TRBJ1-1	-	15	CASSLNRGMNTEAFF	TGTGCCAGCAGCTTGAACAGGGGAATGAACACTGAAGCTTTCTTT
TRBV4-3	-	TRBJ2-2	-	17	CASSQDLAGMGGRELFF	TGCGCCAGCAGCCAAGATCTTGCGGGTATGGGAGGCCGGGAGCTGTTTTTT
TRBV7-6	TRBD1	TRBJ1-4	-	17	CASSHSAPGQGREKLFF	TGTGCCAGCAGCCATTCCGCTCCGGGACAGGGAAGGGAAAAACTGTTTTTT
TRBV13	TRBD1	TRBJ1-1	-	13	CASSLDRGTEAFF	TGTGCCAGCAGCCTGGACAGGGGCACTGAAGCTTTCTTT
TRBV10-1	TRBD2	TRBJ2-7	once	14	CASTPLAGGLEQYF	TGCGCCAGCACCCCACTAGCGGGAGGGCTCGAGCAGTACTTC
TRBV6-5	-	TRBJ2-7	-	11	CASSSGNEQYF	TGTGCCAGCAGTTCGGGGAACGAGCAGTACTTC
TRBV19	-	TRBJ2-1	-	15	CASSMGASDRNEQFF	TGTGCCAGTAGTATGGGGGCGAGTGATCGCAATGAGCAGTTCTTC
TRBV2	-	TRBJ2-7	-	13	CASSEAELGGQYF	TGTGCCAGCAGTGAAGCGGAGTTGGGAGGGCAGTACTTC
TRBV5-4	TRBD1	TRBJ2-3	-	16	CASSDAPGQGADTQYF	TGTGCCAGCAGCGATGCACCGGGACAGGGAGCAGATACGCAGTATTTT
TRBV14	TRBD2	TRBJ2-7	-	16	CASSQDRAGREYEQYF	TGTGCCAGCAGCCAAGATAGGGCAGGGCGGGAGTACGAGCAGTACTTC
TRBV12-5	-	TRBJ2-7	-	11	CASGKDNEQYF	TGTGCTAGTGGTAAGGACAACGAGCAGTACTTC
TRBV19	TRBD2	TRBJ2-7	-	15	CASSTRLAGVYEQYF	TGTGCCAGTAGTACGCGACTAGCGGGAGTCTACGAGCAGTACTTC
TRBV14	TRBD2	TRBJ2-3	-	18	CASSQGGATGRAADTQYF	TGTGCCAGCAGCCAAGGAGGGGCTACCGGGAGGGCCGCAGATACGCAGTATTTT
TRBV6-1	-	TRBJ1-1	-	14	CASMWTSMNTEAFF	TGTGCCAGCATGTGGACAAGCATGAACACTGAAGCTTTCTTT
TRBV6-5	TRBD2	TRBJ2-7	-	15	CASSQTSRSSYEQYF	TGTGCCAGCAGTCAGACTAGCCGGAGCTCCTACGAGCAGTACTTC
TRBV11-2	-	TRBJ1-1	-	15	CASNSRHGVNTEAFF	TGTGCCAGCAATTCCCGACACGGTGTAAACACTGAAGCTTTCTTT
TRBV11-2	-	TRBJ2-1	once	12	CASSTWGHEQFF	TGTGCCAGCAGCACTTGGGGGCATGAGCAGTTCTTC
TRBV5-8	TRBD2	TRBJ2-7	-	15	CASSVTGGLGYEQYF	TGTGCCAGCAGCGTAACGGGGGGACTAGGCTACGAGCAGTACTTC
TRBV11-3	TRBD2	TRBJ2-2	-	15	CASSPRAGNTGELFF	TGTGCCAGCAGCCCAAGAGCGGGAAACACCGGGGAGCTGTTTTTT
TRBV9	TRBD1	TRBJ2-2	-	16	CASGGEGTVRTGELFF	TGTGCCAGCGGGGGCGAGGGGACAGTCCGCACCGGGGAGCTGTTTTTT
TRBV30	-	TRBJ1-5	-	13	CAWSANGNQPQHF	TGTGCCTGGAGCGCTAACGGCAATCAGCCCCAGCATTTT
TRBV29-1	-	TRBJ2-5	-	15	CSVEAIAQTQETQYF	TGCAGCGTTGAAGCGATAGCCCAAACTCAAGAGACCCAGTACTTC
TRBV30	TRBD1	TRBJ1-1	-	12	CAGAGGWAEAFF	TGTGCCGGGGCAGGGGGTTGGGCTGAAGCTTTCTTT
TRBV6-1	-	TRBJ1-1	-	13	CASSEEGDTEAFF	TGTGCCAGCAGTGAAGAAGGGGACACTGAAGCTTTCTTT
TRBV11-3	TRBD2	TRBJ2-1	once	16	CASSRLLAGGPYEQFF	TGTGCCAGCAGCCGTCTACTAGCGGGAGGGCCGTATGAGCAGTTCTTC
TRBV6-5	-	TRBJ2-5	-	13	CASSYRFGETQYF	TGTGCCAGCAGTTACCGGTTCGGAGAGACCCAGTACTTC
TRBV7-2	-	TRBJ2-1	-	12	CASSPYGGEQFF	TGTGCCAGCAGCCCGTACGGGGGTGAGCAGTTCTTC
TRBV19	-	TRBJ2-2	-	15	CASARGAAGTGELFF	TGTGCCAGCGCAAGGGGTGCAGCGGGCACCGGGGAGCTGTTTTTT
TRBV9	TRBD2	TRBJ2-1	-	14	CASSAKLADNEQFF	TGTGCCAGCAGCGCGAAACTAGCGGACAATGAGCAGTTCTTC
TRBV19	-	TRBJ2-1	-	12	CASSIDSVEQFF	TGTGCCAGTAGTATAGATAGTGTTGAGCAGTTCTTC
TRBV5-1	-	TRBJ2-2	-	12	CASSLEGGELFF	TGCGCCAGCAGCTTGGAGGGGGGGGAGCTGTTTTTT
TRBV4-2	TRBD2	TRBJ2-7	-	16	CASSRTGTSDSYEQYF	TGTGCCAGCAGCCGGACCGGGACTAGTGATAGTTACGAGCAGTACTTC
TRBV6-5	-	TRBJ2-3	-	12	CASRDSTDTQYF	TGTGCCAGCAGGGACTCCACAGATACGCAGTATTTT
TRBV7-2	-	TRBJ2-4	once	15	CASSLGNRVKNIQYF	TGTGCCAGCAGCTTAGGTAACAGGGTCAAAAACATTCAGTACTTC
TRBV18	TRBD1	TRBJ1-4	-	14	CASSLTDRGEKLFF	TGTGCCAGCTCACTTACGGACAGGGGAGAAAAACTGTTTTTT
TRBV28	-	TRBJ2-3	-	15	CASSFTVATTDTQYF	TGTGCCAGCAGTTTCACAGTTGCCACCACAGATACGCAGTATTTT
TRBV6-5	-	TRBJ2-1	-	13	CASSYKSGNEQFF	TGTGCCAGCAGTTACAAATCGGGGAATGAGCAGTTCTTC
TRBV30	TRBD1	TRBJ2-2	-	15	CAWSTVGTVTGELFF	TGTGCCTGGAGTACTGTCGGGACAGTAACCGGGGAGCTGTTTTTT
TRBV28	-	TRBJ2-3	-	14	CASSPSERTDTQYF	TGTGCCAGCAGCCCCAGCGAGCGCACAGATACGCAGTATTTT
TRBV28	TRBD2	TRBJ2-1	-	18	CASSPDLAGTSSYNEQFF	TGTGCCAGCAGTCCTGACCTAGCGGGCACAAGCTCCTACAATGAGCAGTTCTTC